Shown below are 20 T cell receptor beta chains from a single sample sequenced in a study of blood T cell repertoires in COVID-19. Using immunoSEQ multiplex PCR, the repertoire was profiled, and TCRdb retains in-frame clones only, with some absent. Here the sample spans around 75,000 clones, roughly 89% being singletons. The source material was peripheral blood. These receptors all come from a man aged 55 to 69 with acute or convalescent COVID-19.

The chain has TRBV3-1 (or the pseudogene TRBV3-2) and TRBJ2-4, with D unresolved. In germline, CDR1 is LGHDT, CDR2 YNNKEL (reference sequence). The CDR3 has 17 amino acids. V lost 0 bases and J 1 base, leaving 13 bases between the germline ends. The CDR3 DNA is TGTGCCAGCAGCCAAGATCTTCCCTCGGAGGCCAAAAACATTCAGTACTTC. Translated: CASSQDLPSEAKNIQYF.

This clone was recorded only once. The chain couples TRBV9 to TRBJ1-2, with TRBD1 matching over 10 bases. CDR1 and CDR2 (germline): SGDLS, YYNGEE. The CDR3 has 16 amino acids. V dropped 0 bases and J dropped 4; count of bases not matched to a gene: 6. This CDR3 reads CASSVGGQGGLYGYTF. The CDR3 nucleotides read TGTGCCAGCAGCGTAGGTGGACAGGGGGGACTCTATGGCTACACCTTC.

The V and J genes are TRBV5-1 and TRBJ1-4; TRBD1 matches at 7 bases. The CDR3 spans 15 residues. After removal of 4 bases from V and 0 bases from J, the junction contained 3 bases not matched to a gene. Germline loops: CDR1 SGHRS, CDR2 YFSETQ. CDR3 in DNA: TGCGCCAGCAGCGGCGGACAGGCAACTAATGAAAAACTGTTTTTT. Translating it yields CASSGGQATNEKLFF.

This clone was recorded once. The genes are TRBV4-1 and TRBJ2-7, with 8 bases aligning to TRBD1. The germline V gene has CDR1 MGHRA and CDR2 YSYEKL. The junction had 12 bases not matched to a gene; V was cut back by 3 bases and J by 5 bases. There are 16 residues in the CDR3. CDR3 DNA sequence: TGCGCCAGCAGCCAGATCAGGGGGCCCTTGATCAACGAGCAGTACTTC. It encodes CASSQIRGPLINEQYF.

The chain carries TRBV7-9 and TRBJ2-1; 11 bases agree with TRBD2. Germline V lookup: CDR1 SEHNR, CDR2 FQNEAQ (reference sequence). The CDR3 has 16 amino acids. Trimming cost V 6 bases and J 2 bases; bases outside gene matches: 6. The CDR3 DNA reads as TGTGCCAGCAGTCTAGCGGGGGGCCCCCCCTACAATGAGCAGTTCTTC. This gives the protein CASSLAGGPPYNEQFF.

The table lists this clone with a count of one. This chain links TRBV19 with TRBJ1-5; 7 nucleotides agree with TRBD1. The V gene's germline CDR1 is LNHDA and CDR2 SQIVND (reference sequence). J was trimmed by 3 bases and V by 10 bases; bases with no gene match: 6. This CDR3 is built from 13 residues. The CDR3 here is CATLDRTNQPQHF. CDR3 nucleotide sequence: TGTGCCACCCTGGACAGGACCAATCAGCCCCAGCATTTT.

The V call is TRBV19, the J call TRBJ1-2, with TRBD1 as a possible D gene (6 bases). V was clipped by 1 base and J by 0 bases, with 12 bases between them. This CDR3 spans 16 amino acids. The germline gives CDR1 LNHDA, CDR2 SQIVND (reference sequence). The CDR3 spells CASSIVRTESNYGYTF. CDR3 DNA: TGTGCCAGTAGTATAGTCCGGACAGAGTCTAACTATGGCTACACCTTC.

This rearrangement joins TRBV30 to TRBJ2-3; 7 nucleotides align to TRBD2. The V and J ends lost 0 bases and 0 bases, in that order; junction bases with no gene match: 3. The CDR3 sequence is 15 residues long. Germline V gene lookup returns CDR1 GTSNPN and CDR2 SVGIG (reference sequence). The DNA for the CDR3 is TGTGCCTGGAGTGTGACGGGGGGAAGCACAGATACGCAGTATTTT. Translating gives CAWSVTGGSTDTQYF.

The V call is TRBV3-1 (or the pseudogene TRBV3-2), the J call TRBJ1-3, with 7 bases fitting TRBD1. V gave up 3 bases and J gave up 0 bases; unmatched junction bases: 2. The germline CDR1 and CDR2 sequences are LGHDT and YNNKEL (reference sequence). The length of the CDR3 is 15 residues. CDR3 sequence reads: CASSQRTGSGNTIYF. In nucleotides, the CDR3 is TGTGCCAGCAGCCAGAGGACAGGCTCTGGAAACACCATATATTTT.

The V gene is TRBV4-1, the J gene TRBJ1-2, with D possibly matching TRBD1 (6 bases). Trimming left V 1 base short and J 8 bases short, with 11 bases between. Germline lookup yields CDR1 MGHRA and CDR2 YSYEKL. This CDR3 spans 13 amino acids. CDR3 amino acids: CASSQGTGFGYTF. The CDR3 DNA sequence: TGCGCCAGCAGCCAAGGCACAGGGTTCGGCTACACCTTC.

The chain uses TRBV24-1 and TRBJ1-2; the match to TRBD1 covers 7 bases. Trimming at V came to 3 bases and at J to 4 bases, leaving 10 bases not matched to a gene. The CDR3 consists of 16 residues. CDR1 and CDR2 (germline): KGHDR, SFDVKD. CDR3 in amino acids: CATSDRRAGQLYGYTF. In DNA, the CDR3 is TGTGCCACCAGTGATCGCCGGGCGGGACAGCTCTATGGCTACACCTTC.

This chain connects TRBV30 to TRBJ2-7; 10 bases agree with TRBD1. The CDR3 runs to 13 residues. Per germline, CDR1 GTSNPN and CDR2 SVGIG (reference sequence). After removal of 5 bases from V and 3 bases from J, the junction contained 4 bases not matched to a gene. CDR3 region: CAWSWDRGYEQYF. CDR3 in DNA: TGTGCCTGGTCTTGGGACAGGGGCTACGAGCAGTACTTC. The full variable domain, with the rest looked up from reference TRBV30 and TRBJ2-7, is SQTIHQWPATLVQPVGSPLSLECTVEGTSNPNLYWYRQAAGRGLQLLFYSVGIGQISSEVPQNLSASRPQDRQFILSSKKLLLSDSGFYLCAWSWDRGYEQYFGPGTRLTVT.

The chain joins TRBV6-4 to TRBJ2-2; possibly TRBD1 for D (5 bases). Germline CDR1 MRHNA, CDR2 SNTAGT. This CDR3 has 14 residues. Trimming removed 0 bases at V and 5 bases at J, with 7 bases between. DNA of the CDR3: TGTGCCAGCAGTGACTCGGGGCTTACCGGGGAGCTGTTTTTT. It translates to CASSDSGLTGELFF.

The chain combines TRBV5-4 with TRBJ2-5; 10 bases line up with TRBD1. The trim removed 4 bases at V and 5 bases at J, leaving 8 bases unmatched. Germline assignment: CDR1 SGHNT and CDR2 YYREEE (reference sequence). CDR3 size: 15 residues. CDR3 in DNA: TGTGCCAGCAGCACCCGACAGGGGGCGGTGGAGACCCAGTACTTC. Translating gives CASSTRQGAVETQYF. The whole variable domain, remainder taken from reference TRBV5-4 and TRBJ2-5, is ETGVTQSPTHLIKTRGQQVTLRCSSQSGHNTVSWYQQALGQGPQFIFQYYREEENGRGNFPPRFSGLQFPNYSSELNVNALELDDSALYLCASSTRQGAVETQYFGPGTRLLVL.

The rearrangement uses TRBV3-1 (or the pseudogene TRBV3-2) and TRBJ1-2, with D hard to call. The length of the CDR3 is 13 residues. V was shortened by 4 bases and J by 8 bases, with 14 bases between the two germline ends. Per the germline V gene, CDR1 is LGHDT and CDR2 is YNNKEL (reference sequence). CDR3 region: CASSPGSRRGYTF. CDR3 DNA sequence: TGTGCCAGCAGCCCGGGGTCCCGTAGGGGCTACACCTTC.

In its sample, this clone was seen a few times. The V gene is TRBV19, the J gene TRBJ1-2, with D tentatively TRBD1 (5 bases). V was shortened by 4 bases and J by 5 bases, with 5 bases between the two germline ends. The CDR3 spans 11 residues. Germline V gene lookup returns CDR1 LNHDA and CDR2 SQIVND (reference sequence). The CDR3 region is CASSTGYGYTF. CDR3 DNA sequence: TGTGCCAGTAGTACAGGGTATGGCTACACCTTC.

The rearrangement links TRBV6-1 to TRBJ2-2, with 9 bases aligning to TRBD2. This CDR3 spans 16 amino acids. Trimming at V came to 1 base and at J to 7 bases, leaving 7 bases not matched to a gene. Looked up from germline, CDR1 is MNHNS and CDR2 is SASEGT. CDR3 in amino acids: CASSEVGGGAVGELFF. The CDR3 coding sequence is TGTGCCAGCAGTGAAGTTGGCGGGGGGGCCGTCGGGGAGCTGTTTTTT.

This clone was counted once. The rearrangement links TRBV19 to TRBJ1-5, with TRBD1 matching 7 bases. Per germline, CDR1 LNHDA and CDR2 SQIVND (reference sequence). The length of the CDR3 is 15 residues. Trimming removed 6 bases from V and 1 base from J; junction bases left unmatched: 6. As DNA, the CDR3 is TGTGCCAGTAGGAGGGGGCTCGAAAGCAATCAGCCCCAGCATTTT. Translating gives CASRRGLESNQPQHF.

J is TRBJ2-7 and V is TRBV7-9; D perhaps matches TRBD1 (5 bases). In germline, CDR1 is SEHNR, CDR2 FQNEAQ (reference sequence). The V gene lost 1 base and the J gene lost 2 bases, with 12 bases spanning the gap. The CDR3 runs to 15 residues. CDR3 bases: TGTGCCAGCAGCTTAGGTGGGGCCGCTACCTACGAGCAGTACTTC. Translated: CASSLGGAATYEQYF.

The V call is TRBV10-3, the J call TRBJ2-7; maybe TRBD2 (5 bases). V lost 10 bases and J 4 bases, leaving 11 bases between the germline ends. CDR3 length: 11 residues. Germline V gives CDR1 ENHRY, CDR2 SYGVKD. The CDR3 region is CATRLKYEQYF. The CDR3 DNA reads as TGTGCCACCCGACTAAAATACGAGCAGTACTTC.